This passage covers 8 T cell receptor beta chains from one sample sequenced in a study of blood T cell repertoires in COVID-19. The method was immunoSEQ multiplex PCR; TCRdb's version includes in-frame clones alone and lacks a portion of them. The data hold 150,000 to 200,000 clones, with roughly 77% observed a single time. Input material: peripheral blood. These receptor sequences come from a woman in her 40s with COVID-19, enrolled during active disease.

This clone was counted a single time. CDR3 region: CASSLAETAYNEKLFF. The CDR3, as DNA: TGTGCCAGCAGCTTAGCGGAGACAGCCTATAATGAAAAACTGTTTTTT. The chain is built from TRBV7-9 and TRBJ1-4; possibly TRBD1 for D (5 bases). V was pared by 0 bases and J by 4 bases, with 12 bases between. Per the germline V gene, CDR1 is SEHNR and CDR2 is FQNEAQ (reference sequence). The CDR3 has 16 residues.

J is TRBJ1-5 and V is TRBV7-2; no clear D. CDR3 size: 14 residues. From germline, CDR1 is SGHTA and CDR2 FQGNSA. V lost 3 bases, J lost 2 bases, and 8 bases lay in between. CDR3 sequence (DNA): TGTGCCAGCAGCTTCCGTAGCGGCAATCAGCCCCAGCATTTT. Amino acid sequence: CASSFRSGNQPQHF.

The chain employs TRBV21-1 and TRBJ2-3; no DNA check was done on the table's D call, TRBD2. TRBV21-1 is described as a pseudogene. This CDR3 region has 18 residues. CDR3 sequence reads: CASSTSGTSSYNTDTQYF. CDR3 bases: TGTGCCAGCAGCACTTCCGGGACTAGCAGCTACAACACAGATACGCAGTATTTT.

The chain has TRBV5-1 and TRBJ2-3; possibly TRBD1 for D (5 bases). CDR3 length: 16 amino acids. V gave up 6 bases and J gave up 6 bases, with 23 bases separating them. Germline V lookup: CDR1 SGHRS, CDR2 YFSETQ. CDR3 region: CASTPHFTGSSDTQYF. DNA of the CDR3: TGCGCCAGCACTCCACATTTTACAGGTTCAAGTGATACGCAGTATTTT. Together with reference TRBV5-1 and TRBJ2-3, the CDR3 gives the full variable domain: KAGVTQTPRYLIKTRGQQVTLSCSPISGHRSVSWYQQTPGQGLQFLFEYFSETQRNKGNFPGRFSGRQFSNSRSEMNVSTLELGDSALYLCASTPHFTGSSDTQYFGPGTRLTVL.

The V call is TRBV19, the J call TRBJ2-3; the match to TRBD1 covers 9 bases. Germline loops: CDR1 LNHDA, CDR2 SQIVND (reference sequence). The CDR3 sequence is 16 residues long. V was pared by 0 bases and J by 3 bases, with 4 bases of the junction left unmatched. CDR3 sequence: CASSIDGQGTTDTQYF. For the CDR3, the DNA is TGTGCCAGTAGTATAGATGGACAGGGGACAACAGATACGCAGTATTTT.

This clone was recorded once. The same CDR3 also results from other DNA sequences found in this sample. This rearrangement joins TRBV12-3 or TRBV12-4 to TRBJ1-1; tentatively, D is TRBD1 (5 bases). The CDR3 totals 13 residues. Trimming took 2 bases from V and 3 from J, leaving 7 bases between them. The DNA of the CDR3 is TGTGCCAGCAGTTTATGGGGGGACACTGAAGCTTTCTTT. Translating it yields CASSLWGDTEAFF.

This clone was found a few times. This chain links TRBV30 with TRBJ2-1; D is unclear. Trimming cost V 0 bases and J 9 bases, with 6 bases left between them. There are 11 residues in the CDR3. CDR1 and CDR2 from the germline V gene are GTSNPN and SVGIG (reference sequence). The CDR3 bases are TGTGCCTGGAGTGTACAAAGTGAGCAGTTCTTC. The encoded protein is CAWSVQSEQFF.

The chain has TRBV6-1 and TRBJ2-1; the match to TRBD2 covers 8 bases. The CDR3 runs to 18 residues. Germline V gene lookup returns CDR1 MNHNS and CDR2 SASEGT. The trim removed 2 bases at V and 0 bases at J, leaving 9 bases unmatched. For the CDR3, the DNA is TGTGCCAGCAGTGAAAGGACTAGCATCGCATTCTCCTACAATGAGCAGTTCTTC. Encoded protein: CASSERTSIAFSYNEQFF.